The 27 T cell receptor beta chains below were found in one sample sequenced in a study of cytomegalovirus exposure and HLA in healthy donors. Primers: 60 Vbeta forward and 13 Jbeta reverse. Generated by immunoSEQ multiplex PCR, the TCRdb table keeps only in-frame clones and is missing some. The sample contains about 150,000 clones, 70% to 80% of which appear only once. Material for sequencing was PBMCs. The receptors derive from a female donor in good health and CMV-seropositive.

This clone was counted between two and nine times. CDR3 in DNA: TGTGCCAGCAGCCCACGCCCGGGGCAGGGGGGCATGAACACTGAAGCTTTCTTT. This codes for CASSPRPGQGGMNTEAFF. The chain recombines TRBV7-6 with TRBJ1-1; 7 bases fit TRBD1. Trimming at V came to 5 bases and at J to 0 bases, leaving 15 bases not matched to a gene. Germline CDR1 SGHVS, CDR2 FNYEAQ. The CDR3 covers 18 residues. The variable domain in full, completed from reference TRBV7-6 and TRBJ1-1, reads GAGVSQSPRYKVTKRGQDVALRCDPISGHVSLYWYRQALGQGPEFLTYFNYEAQQDKSGLPNDRFSAERPEGSISTLTIQRTEQRDSAMYRCASSPRPGQGGMNTEAFFGQGTRLTVV.

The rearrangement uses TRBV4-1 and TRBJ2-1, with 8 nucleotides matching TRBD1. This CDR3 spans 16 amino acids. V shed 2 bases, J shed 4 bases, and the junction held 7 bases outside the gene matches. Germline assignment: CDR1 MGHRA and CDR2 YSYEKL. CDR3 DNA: TGCGCCAGCAGCCAAAGGAGCAGGGGGCTGTACAATGAGCAGTTCTTC. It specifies CASSQRSRGLYNEQFF.

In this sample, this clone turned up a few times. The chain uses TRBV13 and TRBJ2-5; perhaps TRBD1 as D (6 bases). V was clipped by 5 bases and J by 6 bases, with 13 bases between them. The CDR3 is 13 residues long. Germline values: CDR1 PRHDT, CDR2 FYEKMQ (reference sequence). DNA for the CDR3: TGTGCCAGCAGCATGCAGGGGATCAAGACCCAGTACTTC. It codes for CASSMQGIKTQYF. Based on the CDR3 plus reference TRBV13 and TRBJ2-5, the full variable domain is AAGVIQSPRHLIKEKRETATLKCYPIPRHDTVYWYQQGPGQDPQFLISFYEKMQSDKGSIPDRFSAQQFSDYHSELNMSSLELGDSALYFCASSMQGIKTQYFGPGTRLLVL.

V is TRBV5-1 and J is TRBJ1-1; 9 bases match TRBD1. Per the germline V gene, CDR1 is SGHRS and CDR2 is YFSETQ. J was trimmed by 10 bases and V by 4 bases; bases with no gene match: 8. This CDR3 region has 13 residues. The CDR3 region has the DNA TGCGCCAGCAGCCCGGGACAGGGACTTAGAGCTTTCTTT. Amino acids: CASSPGQGLRAFF. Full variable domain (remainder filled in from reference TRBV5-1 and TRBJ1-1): KAGVTQTPRYLIKTRGQQVTLSCSPISGHRSVSWYQQTPGQGLQFLFEYFSETQRNKGNFPGRFSGRQFSNSRSEMNVSTLELGDSALYLCASSPGQGLRAFFGQGTRLTVV.

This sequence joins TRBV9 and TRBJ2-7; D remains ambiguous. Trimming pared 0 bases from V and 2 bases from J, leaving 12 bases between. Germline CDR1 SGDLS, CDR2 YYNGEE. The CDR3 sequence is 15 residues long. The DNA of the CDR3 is TGTGCCAGCAGCGTAGCGTCAGTACCCACCTACGAGCAGTACTTC. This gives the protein CASSVASVPTYEQYF.

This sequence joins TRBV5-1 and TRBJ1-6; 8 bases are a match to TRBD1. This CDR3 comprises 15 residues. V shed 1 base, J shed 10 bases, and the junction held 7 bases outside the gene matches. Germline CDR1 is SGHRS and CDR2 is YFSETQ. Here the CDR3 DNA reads TGCGCCAGCAGCTTGTGGGCAGGGGGCGAATCACCCCTCCACTTT. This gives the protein CASSLWAGGESPLHF.

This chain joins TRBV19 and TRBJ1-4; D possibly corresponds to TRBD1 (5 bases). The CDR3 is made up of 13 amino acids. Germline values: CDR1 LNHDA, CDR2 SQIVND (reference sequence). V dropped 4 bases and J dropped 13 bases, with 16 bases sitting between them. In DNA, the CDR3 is TGTGCCAGTAGTAGCTCTGCCAGGGACTTACTGTTTTTT. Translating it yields CASSSSARDLLFF.

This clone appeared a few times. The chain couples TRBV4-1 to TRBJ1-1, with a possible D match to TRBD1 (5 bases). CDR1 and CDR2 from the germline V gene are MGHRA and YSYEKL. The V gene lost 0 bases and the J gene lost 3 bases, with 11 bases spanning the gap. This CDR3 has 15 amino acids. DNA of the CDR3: TGCGCCAGCAGCCAAGATAAGGGGCTCGACACTGAAGCTTTCTTT. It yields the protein CASSQDKGLDTEAFF.

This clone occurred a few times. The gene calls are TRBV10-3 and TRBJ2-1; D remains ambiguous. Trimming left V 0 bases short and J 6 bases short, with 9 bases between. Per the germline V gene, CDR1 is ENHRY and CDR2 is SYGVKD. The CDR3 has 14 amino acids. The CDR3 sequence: CAISESSAVNEQFF. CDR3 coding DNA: TGTGCCATCAGTGAGTCGAGCGCCGTCAATGAGCAGTTCTTC.

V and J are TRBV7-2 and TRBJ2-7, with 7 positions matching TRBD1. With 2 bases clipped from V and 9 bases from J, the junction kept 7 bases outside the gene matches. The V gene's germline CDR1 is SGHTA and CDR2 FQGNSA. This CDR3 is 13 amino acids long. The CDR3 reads CASSLPSRDRQYF. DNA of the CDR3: TGTGCCAGCAGCTTACCGTCCCGGGACAGGCAGTACTTC.

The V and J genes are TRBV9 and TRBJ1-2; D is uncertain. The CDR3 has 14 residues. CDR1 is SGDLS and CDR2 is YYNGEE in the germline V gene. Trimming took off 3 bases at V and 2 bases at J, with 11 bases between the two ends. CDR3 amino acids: CASSAGNGNYGYTF. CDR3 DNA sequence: TGTGCCAGCAGCGCCGGGAACGGAAACTATGGCTACACCTTC.

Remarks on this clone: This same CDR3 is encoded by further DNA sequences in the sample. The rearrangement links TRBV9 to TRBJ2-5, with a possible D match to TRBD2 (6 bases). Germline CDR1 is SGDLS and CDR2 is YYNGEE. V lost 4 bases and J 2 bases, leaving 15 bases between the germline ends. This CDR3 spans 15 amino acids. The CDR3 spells CASSKGLAGQETQYF. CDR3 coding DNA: TGTGCCAGCAGCAAAGGACTCGCGGGACAAGAGACCCAGTACTTC.

The CDR3 DNA reads as TGTGCCAGCACACTTGCCGCAGGGGCGGCCTACGAGCAGTACTTC. It translates to CASTLAAGAAYEQYF. The chain couples TRBV11-1 to TRBJ2-7, with a tentative D call TRBD1 (6 bases). CDR3 length equals 15 residues. V was trimmed by 7 bases and J by 2 bases, leaving 18 bases between them. Germline V gene lookup returns CDR1 SGHAT and CDR2 FQDESV (reference sequence). Based on the CDR3 plus reference TRBV11-1 and TRBJ2-7, the full variable domain is EAEVAQSPRYKITEKSQAVAFWCDPISGHATLYWYRQILGQGPELLVQFQDESVVDDSQLPKDRFSAERLKGVDSTLKIQPAELGDSAMYLCASTLAAGAAYEQYFGPGTRLTVT.

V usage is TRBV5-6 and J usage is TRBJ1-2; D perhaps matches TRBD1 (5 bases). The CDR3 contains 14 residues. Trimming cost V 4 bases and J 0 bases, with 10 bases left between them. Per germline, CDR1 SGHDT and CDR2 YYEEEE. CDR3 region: CASSPRQTNYGYTF. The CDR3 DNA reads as TGTGCCAGCAGCCCAAGACAGACTAACTATGGCTACACCTTC.

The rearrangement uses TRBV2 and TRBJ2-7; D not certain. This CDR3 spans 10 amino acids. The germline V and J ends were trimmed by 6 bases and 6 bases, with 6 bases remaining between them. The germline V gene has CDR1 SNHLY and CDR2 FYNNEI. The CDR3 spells CASSLLEQYF. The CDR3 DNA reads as TGTGCCAGCAGCCTCCTCGAGCAGTACTTC.

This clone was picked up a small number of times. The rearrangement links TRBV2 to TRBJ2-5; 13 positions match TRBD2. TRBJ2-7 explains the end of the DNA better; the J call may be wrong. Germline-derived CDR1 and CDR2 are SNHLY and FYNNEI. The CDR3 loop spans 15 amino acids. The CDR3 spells CASSSTSGRAGEQYF. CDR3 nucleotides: TGTGCCAGCAGTTCTACTAGCGGGAGGGCCGGCGAGCAGTACTTC.

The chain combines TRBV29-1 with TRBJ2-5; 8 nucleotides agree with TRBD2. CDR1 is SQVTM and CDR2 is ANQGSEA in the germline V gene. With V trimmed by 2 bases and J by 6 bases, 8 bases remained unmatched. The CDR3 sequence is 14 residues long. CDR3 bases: TGCAGCGTTGAATGGGCGGGAGGATATAAGACCCAGTACTTC. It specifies CSVEWAGGYKTQYF.

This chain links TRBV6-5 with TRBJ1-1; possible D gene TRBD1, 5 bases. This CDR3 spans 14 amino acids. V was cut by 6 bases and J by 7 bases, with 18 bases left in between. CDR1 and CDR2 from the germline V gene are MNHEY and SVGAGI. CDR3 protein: CASRQDVSVGEAFF. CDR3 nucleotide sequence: TGTGCCAGCAGACAGGACGTATCGGTTGGTGAAGCTTTCTTT.

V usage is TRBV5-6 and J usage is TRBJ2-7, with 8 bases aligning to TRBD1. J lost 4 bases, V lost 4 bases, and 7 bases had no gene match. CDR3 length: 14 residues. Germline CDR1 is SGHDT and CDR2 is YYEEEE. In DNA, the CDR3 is TGTGCCAGCAGCCTTCGGACAGGGCTATACGAGCAGTACTTC. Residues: CASSLRTGLYEQYF.

The CDR3 DNA sequence: TGTGCCAGCAGCGACCCGGACACAATCACCGCTGAAGCTTTCTTT. Encoded protein: CASSDPDTITAEAFF. This sequence joins TRBV7-9 and TRBJ1-1; tentative D call: TRBD1 (5 bases). Germline V gene lookup returns CDR1 SEHNR and CDR2 FQNEAQ (reference sequence). This CDR3 spans 15 amino acids. V shed 5 bases and J shed 6 bases, with 19 bases lying between them.

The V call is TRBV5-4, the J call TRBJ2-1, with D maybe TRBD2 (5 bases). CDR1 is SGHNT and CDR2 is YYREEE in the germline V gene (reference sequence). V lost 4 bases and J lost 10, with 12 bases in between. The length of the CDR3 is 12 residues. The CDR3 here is CASSPDSHEQFF. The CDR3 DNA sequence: TGTGCCAGCAGCCCGGACTCTCACGAGCAGTTCTTC.

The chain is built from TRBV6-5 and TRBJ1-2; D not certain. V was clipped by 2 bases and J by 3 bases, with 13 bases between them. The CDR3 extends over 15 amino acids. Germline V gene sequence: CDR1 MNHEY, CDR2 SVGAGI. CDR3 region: CASSYTGRPYYGYTF. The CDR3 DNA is TGTGCCAGCAGTTACACGGGTAGACCTTACTATGGCTACACCTTC.

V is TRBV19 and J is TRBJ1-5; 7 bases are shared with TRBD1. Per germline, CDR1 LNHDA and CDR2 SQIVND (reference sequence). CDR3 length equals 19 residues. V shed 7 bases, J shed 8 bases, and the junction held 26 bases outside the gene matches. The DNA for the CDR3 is TGTGCCAGTACCGAAGGACAGGTCTATAACGGGTTGAATCGAAAGCCCCAGCATTTT. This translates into CASTEGQVYNGLNRKPQHF.

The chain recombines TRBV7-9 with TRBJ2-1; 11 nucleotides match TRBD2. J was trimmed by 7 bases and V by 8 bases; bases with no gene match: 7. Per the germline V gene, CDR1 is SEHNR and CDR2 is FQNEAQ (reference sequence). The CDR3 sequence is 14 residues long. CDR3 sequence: CASVPGLADNEQFF. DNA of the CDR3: TGTGCCAGCGTCCCGGGACTAGCGGATAATGAGCAGTTCTTC.

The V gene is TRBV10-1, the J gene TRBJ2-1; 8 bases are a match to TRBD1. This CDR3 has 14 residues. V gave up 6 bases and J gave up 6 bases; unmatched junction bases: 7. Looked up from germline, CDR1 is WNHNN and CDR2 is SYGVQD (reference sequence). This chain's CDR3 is CASSSGQVSNEQFF. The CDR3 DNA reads TGCGCCAGCAGCTCGGGACAGGTCTCCAATGAGCAGTTCTTC.

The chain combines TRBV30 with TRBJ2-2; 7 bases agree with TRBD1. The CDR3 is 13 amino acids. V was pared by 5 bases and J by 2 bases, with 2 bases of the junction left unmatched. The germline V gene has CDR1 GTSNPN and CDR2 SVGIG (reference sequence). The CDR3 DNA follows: TGTGCCTGGGGGACAGATAACACCGGGGAGCTGTTTTTT. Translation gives CAWGTDNTGELFF.

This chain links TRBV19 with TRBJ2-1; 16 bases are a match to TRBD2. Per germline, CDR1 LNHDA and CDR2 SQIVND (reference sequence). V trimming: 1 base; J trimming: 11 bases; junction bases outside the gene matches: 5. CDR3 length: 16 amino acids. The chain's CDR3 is CASSIVGTSGREQQFF. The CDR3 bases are TGTGCCAGTAGTATAGTCGGGACTAGCGGGAGGGAACAGCAGTTCTTC.